This T cell receptor (beta chain) was sequenced during a study of patients and donors after allogeneic stem cell transplantation (dated by TCRdb to about 2020). The receptor library was made with RT-PCR. Sequencing used a NextSeq 550. Starting from the raw public reads, TCRdb applied fastp trimming at Q25, assembled clones with MiXCR and retained in-frame beta chains. Merged by CDR3 protein, the rows form single entries marked with the most common genes and DNA. For this sample the table gives about a million distinct CDR3 sequences, of which under 20% were detected only once. Around 6% of the sample comes from the top ten. Including the terminal cysteine and phenylalanine, the CDR3 comprises 13 residues. Of the read, only the CDR3 DNA is kept; its 39 bases are in frame from base 1. Trimming costs V 5 bases and J 4 bases, and their ends lie 12 bases apart. The germline V gene yields SGHRS for CDR1 and YFSETQ for CDR2.

This clonotype has just a few counts. It has no known antigen specificity. Base qualities are missing; no much larger clone stands one base away. This receptor was obtained from a human donor who was either an allogeneic HSCT recipient or a stem cell or donor lymphocyte infusion donor (not recorded which). It is not recorded whose cells these are; they may come from a transplant donor. Sequenced material: blood, either unsorted or a sorted T cell fraction (not recorded which). The receptor chain draws on TRBV5-1 and TRBJ1-2; a weak D assignment points to TRBD1 (5 bases agree). The DNA sequence is given as TGCGCCAGCAGTCGGGACGGTGTCTATGGCTACACCTTC. Its protein is CASSRDGVYGYTF.